A selection of T cell receptor beta chains follows, all from one sample in a study of shared clonotypes between healthy human individuals. The method was immunoSEQ multiplex PCR; TCRdb's version includes in-frame clones alone and lacks a portion of them. Here the sample spans 1.6 million or so clones, roughly 96% being singletons. Sequencing was done on a sample of naive CD4+ T cells sorted from blood. Every receptor here comes from a man aged 25 to 40 in good health. Each CDR3 is given with its conserved first and last residue. A D gene is named only where the DNA matches it firmly. Clone size is shown for a subset of rows, as once, few, many or a class of expanded clone.

j_call d_call clone_size v_call cdr3_aa cdr3_nt
TRBJ2-3 NA NA TRBV6-5 CASKARGTQYF TGTGCCAGCAAAGCAAGGGGTACGCAGTATTTT
TRBJ2-2 NA NA TRBV9 CASSVARNTGELFF TGTGCCAGCAGCGTAGCCCGAAACACCGGGGAGCTGTTTTTT
TRBJ1-1 NA NA TRBV4-1 CASSQAPQKGRGTEAFF TGCGCCAGCAGCCAAGCTCCCCAAAAGGGAAGGGGCACTGAAGCTTTCTTT
TRBJ2-5 TRBD2 NA TRBV11-2 CASSSGLAGQETQYF TGTGCCAGCAGCTCGGGACTAGCGGGCCAAGAGACCCAGTACTTC
TRBJ2-6 TRBD1 once TRBV5-1 CASSLEQGSGANVLTF TGCGCCAGCAGCTTGGAACAGGGGTCTGGGGCCAACGTCCTGACTTTC
TRBJ2-7 TRBD1 NA TRBV7-2 CASSRMVQGAWEQYF TGTGCCAGCAGCCGAATGGTACAGGGGGCTTGGGAGCAGTACTTC
TRBJ1-5 TRBD1 NA TRBV6-6 CASRATGVNQPQHF TGTGCCAGCAGGGCAACAGGGGTCAATCAGCCCCAGCATTTT
TRBJ2-5 TRBD1 NA TRBV5-1 CASSLAGTGEETQYF TGCGCCAGCAGCTTGGCCGGGACAGGTGAAGAGACCCAGTACTTC
TRBJ2-7 TRBD1 once TRBV6-5 CASSPGQGPDEQYF TGTGCCAGCAGCCCCGGACAGGGACCCGACGAGCAGTACTTC
TRBJ1-2 NA NA TRBV29-1 CSVGQTDYGYTF TGCAGCGTCGGACAGACAGACTATGGCTACACCTTC
TRBJ2-7 TRBD2 NA TRBV11-2 CASSPELAGAEQYF TGTGCCAGCAGCCCCGAGCTAGCGGGAGCCGAGCAGTACTTC
TRBJ2-1 TRBD1 once TRBV7-8 CASSPLVTGEDEQFF TGTGCCAGCAGCCCCCTTGTGACAGGGGAGGATGAGCAGTTCTTC
TRBJ2-5 TRBD1 NA TRBV2 CASSERRTGGFAQYF TGTGCCAGCAGTGAACGTAGGACAGGGGGCTTCGCCCAGTACTTC
TRBJ2-5 TRBD1 NA TRBV7-9 CASSTRDRKQETQYF TGTGCCAGCAGCACCCGGGACAGGAAACAAGAGACCCAGTACTTC
TRBJ2-7 NA NA TRBV28 CASIPSKMWGPYEQYF TGTGCCAGCATACCCTCTAAGATGTGGGGTCCCTACGAGCAGTACTTC
TRBJ1-5 TRBD1 NA TRBV28 CASSLLGTGGNQPQHF TGTGCCAGCAGTTTATTAGGGACAGGGGGCAATCAGCCCCAGCATTTT
TRBJ2-3 NA NA TRBV28 CASSKGPSTDTQYF TGTGCCAGCAGTAAGGGGCCTAGCACAGATACGCAGTATTTT
TRBJ2-2 NA NA TRBV29-1 CSVLRTGELFF TGCAGCGTCCTCCGCACCGGGGAGCTGTTTTTT
TRBJ2-3 NA NA TRBV28 CASSLSGRGPDTQYF TGTGCCAGCAGTTTATCAGGGCGCGGTCCGGATACGCAGTATTTT
TRBJ2-5 NA NA TRBV28 CASSLRETQYF TGTGCCAGCAGCCTAAGAGAGACCCAGTACTTC
TRBJ2-7 TRBD1 NA TRBV6-6 CASSVPGQGADEQYF TGTGCCAGCAGTGTACCGGGACAGGGCGCCGACGAGCAGTACTTC
TRBJ2-5 NA NA TRBV18 CASSPPVAGGRGTQYF TGTGCCAGCTCACCACCTGTGGCAGGGGGGCGCGGGACCCAGTACTTC
TRBJ1-2 NA NA TRBV11-2 CASSLTEGRYYGYTF TGTGCCAGCAGTCTGACAGAAGGACGGTACTATGGCTACACCTTC
TRBJ2-7 NA NA TRBV27 CASSAYTAYYEQYF TGTGCCAGCAGTGCATACACAGCATACTACGAGCAGTACTTC
TRBJ2-1 TRBD2 once TRBV29-1 CSVGLAGTQFF TGCAGCGTGGGACTAGCGGGAACGCAGTTCTTC
TRBJ2-6 TRBD2 NA TRBV7-3 CASSSGLANSGANVLTF TGTGCCAGCAGCTCGGGACTAGCGAACTCTGGGGCCAACGTCCTGACTTTC
TRBJ2-7 NA once TRBV11-3 CASSLLRGAVIVTSYEQYF TGTGCCAGCAGCTTATTGAGGGGGGCAGTTATCGTAACCTCCTACGAGCAGTACTTC
TRBJ2-5 TRBD1 NA TRBV5-1 CASSSAGTGIQETQYF TGCGCCAGCAGCTCGGCCGGGACAGGTATACAAGAGACCCAGTACTTC
TRBJ2-1 NA NA TRBV7-2 CASRFPGPSSYNEQFF TGTGCCAGCAGGTTCCCGGGGCCGAGCTCCTACAATGAGCAGTTCTTC
TRBJ2-4 NA NA TRBV29-1 CSGLGSGVGAKNIQYF TGCAGCGGTCTTGGGTCGGGGGTCGGGGCCAAAAACATTCAGTACTTC
TRBJ2-2 NA NA TRBV9 CASSRMTAAGELFF TGTGCCAGCAGTCGAATGACAGCGGCCGGGGAGCTGTTTTTT
TRBJ2-7 NA NA TRBV19 CASSILAQGIPREQYF TGTGCCAGTAGTATCTTAGCACAGGGCATTCCGCGAGAGCAGTACTTC
TRBJ1-4 TRBD1 NA TRBV18 CASSPRQGIATNEKLFF TGTGCCAGCTCACCGAGACAGGGTATTGCAACTAATGAAAAACTGTTTTTT
TRBJ1-5 NA once TRBV7-9 CASSIEGGLAQHF TGTGCCAGCAGCATAGAGGGGGGCTTAGCCCAGCATTTT
TRBJ1-3 NA NA TRBV7-9 CASSLRAGDVGGNTIYF TGTGCCAGCAGCTTACGGGCGGGGGACGTCGGTGGAAACACCATATATTTT
TRBJ2-5 NA NA TRBV7-2 CASSFTGTQETQYF TGTGCCAGCAGTTTTACAGGAACCCAAGAGACCCAGTACTTC
TRBJ2-5 TRBD2 NA TRBV29-1 CSFAAAGGGQETQYF TGCAGCTTTGCGGCCGCGGGAGGAGGCCAAGAGACCCAGTACTTC
TRBJ2-7 NA NA TRBV29-1 CSAALGVWEQYF TGCAGCGCCGCCCTTGGAGTGTGGGAGCAGTACTTC
TRBJ2-1 NA NA TRBV28 CASRGPPPAYNEQFF TGTGCCAGCAGAGGACCCCCCCCTGCCTACAATGAGCAGTTCTTC
TRBJ1-5 TRBD1 NA TRBV28 CASSFKGQGHQPQHF TGTGCCAGCAGTTTTAAGGGACAGGGGCATCAGCCCCAGCATTTT
TRBJ2-5 NA once TRBV27 CAPLPPGFLKTQYF TGTGCCCCCCTGCCCCCAGGGTTTCTAAAGACCCAGTACTTC
TRBJ1-2 TRBD1 NA TRBV18 CASSSVPGQSTGSYGYTF TGTGCCAGCTCATCAGTCCCGGGACAGTCCACGGGGTCCTATGGCTACACCTTC
TRBJ2-7 NA NA TRBV6-5 CASRGVYEQYF TGTGCCAGCAGAGGGGTATACGAGCAGTACTTC
TRBJ1-5 TRBD1 NA TRBV19 CATKTGTAYSNQPQHF TGTGCCACTAAAACCGGGACAGCATATAGCAATCAGCCCCAGCATTTT
TRBJ2-1 NA NA TRBV7-9 CASSLATGSYNEQFF TGTGCCAGCAGCTTAGCGACAGGCTCCTACAATGAGCAGTTCTTC
TRBJ2-3 NA NA TRBV7-2 CASSLFRGGGTDTQYF TGTGCCAGCAGCTTATTTCGCGGAGGCGGCACAGATACGCAGTATTTT